Presented here are 22 T cell receptor beta chains from one specimen sequenced in a study of blood T cell repertoires in COVID-19 (dated by TCRdb to 2020 to 2021). Libraries came from the immunoSEQ multiplex PCR assay. Drawn from immuneACCESS, this table holds only the in-frame rearrangements with V and J called that TCRdb kept. Clones are partly lost; checked studies trace under half to an unresolved V gene and leave the rest unexplained. This sample gives roughly 200,000 clones in total; around nine tenths of them show up just once. The top ten constitute 5.5% to 8% of the sample. Sequences were obtained from peripheral blood. Every receptor here comes from a man aged 55 to 70 who had recovered from COVID-19.

The rearrangement links TRBV6-5 to TRBJ2-7; 7 positions match TRBD1. V lost 6 bases to trimming and J lost 1 base; unmatched junction nucleotides: 3. This CDR3 has 13 amino acids. Looked up from germline, CDR1 is MNHEY and CDR2 is SVGAGI. This CDR3 reads CASSPTGSYEQYF. As DNA, the CDR3 is TGTGCCAGCAGCCCGACAGGGTCCTACGAGCAGTACTTC.

This chain links TRBV15 with TRBJ2-5; TRBD1 matches at 8 bases. The CDR3 is 15 residues long. CDR1 is LNHNV, CDR2 YYDKDF, per germline (reference sequence). With V trimmed by 4 bases and J by 1 base, 5 bases remained unmatched. Here the CDR3 reads CATSTRQGPQETQYF. The CDR3 region has the DNA TGTGCCACCAGCACTCGACAGGGGCCCCAAGAGACCCAGTACTTC.

The chain has TRBV12-3 or TRBV12-4 and TRBJ1-1; TRBD1 agrees at 7 bases. J lost 3 bases, V lost 3 bases, and 1 base had no gene match. The CDR3 spans 13 residues. CDR3 residues: CASSFTGDTEAFF. Written as DNA, the CDR3 is TGTGCCAGCAGTTTCACAGGGGACACTGAAGCTTTCTTT.

The chain employs TRBV19 and TRBJ2-7; 10 nucleotides match TRBD1. V was clipped by 6 bases and J by 3 bases; unmatched bases: 8. This CDR3 is built from 15 residues. CDR1 LNHDA and CDR2 SQIVND come from the germline V gene (reference sequence). For the CDR3, the DNA is TGTGCCAGTAGGCAGACAGGGGGCCCAATCTACGAGCAGTACTTC. Translated: CASRQTGGPIYEQYF.

The chain is built from TRBV7-2 and TRBJ2-1; D is possibly TRBD2 (5 bases). Germline assignment: CDR1 SGHTA and CDR2 FQGNSA. This CDR3 spans 14 amino acids. V was trimmed by 5 bases and J by 6 bases, leaving 14 bases between them. CDR3 region: CASSLDPGSNEQFF. The CDR3 nucleotides read TGTGCCAGCAGCCTGGACCCGGGAAGCAATGAGCAGTTCTTC. The whole variable domain, remainder taken from reference TRBV7-2 and TRBJ2-1, is GAGVSQSPSNKVTEKGKDVELRCDPISGHTALYWYRQSLGQGLEFLIYFQGNSAPDKSGLPSDRFSAERTGGSVSTLTIQRTQQEDSAVYLCASSLDPGSNEQFFGPGTRLTVL.

The chain employs TRBV28 and TRBJ2-5; 8 bases fit TRBD1. The CDR3 is 14 amino acids. Germline values: CDR1 MDHEN, CDR2 SYDVKM. The junction had 2 bases not matched to a gene; V was cut back by 2 bases and J by 3 bases. This CDR3 is CASSLQGAKETQYF. CDR3 nucleotides: TGTGCCAGCAGTTTACAGGGGGCTAAAGAGACCCAGTACTTC.

The genes are TRBV12-3 or TRBV12-4 and TRBJ2-2, with D unclear. This CDR3 is built from 13 residues. V lost 6 bases and J 2 bases, leaving 7 bases between the germline ends. The CDR3 DNA reads TGTGCCAGCAGACAACAAAACACCGGGGAGCTGTTTTTT. Its protein product is CASRQQNTGELFF.

This rearrangement joins TRBV6-1 to TRBJ2-7, with D perhaps matching TRBD2 (6 bases). Germline V gene data show CDR1 as MNHNS and CDR2 as SASEGT. V gave up 2 bases and J gave up 3 bases, with 20 bases separating them. This CDR3 contains 17 residues. The CDR3 spells CASSEPPGGEGNYEQYF. In DNA, the CDR3 is TGTGCCAGCAGTGAACCCCCCGGAGGGGAAGGAAACTACGAGCAGTACTTC.

This chain uses TRBV5-6 with TRBJ2-7; 12 bases match TRBD2. This CDR3 region has 16 residues. The germline V gene has CDR1 SGHDT and CDR2 YYEEEE. Trimming at V came to 4 bases and at J to 2 bases, leaving 7 bases not matched to a gene. The CDR3 region is CASSPKLAGGTYEQYF. The CDR3 DNA reads TGTGCCAGCAGCCCAAAACTAGCGGGAGGAACCTACGAGCAGTACTTC.

The chain employs TRBV24-1 and TRBJ2-1; TRBD2 matches at 11 bases. Germline CDR1 and CDR2: KGHDR and SFDVKD. The ends lost 4 bases at V and 8 bases at J; junction bases unmatched: 6. The CDR3 is 15 amino acids. The CDR3 DNA sequence: TGTGCCACCAGTGACCCCGGGACTAGCGGAGATGAGCAGTTCTTC. This codes for CATSDPGTSGDEQFF.

The J gene is TRBJ1-2, the V gene TRBV19; TRBD1 matches 11 bases. The CDR3 extends over 17 amino acids. V was pared by 4 bases and J by 8 bases, with 15 bases of the junction left unmatched. Germline assignment: CDR1 LNHDA and CDR2 SQIVND (reference sequence). For the CDR3, the DNA is TGTGCCAGTAGTAAGCGGACAGGGGGCGCTTCGGGGTCCGGCTACACCTTC. This translates into CASSKRTGGASGSGYTF. The full variable domain, rest sourced from reference TRBV19 and TRBJ1-2, is DGGITQSPKYLFRKEGQNVTLSCEQNLNHDAMYWYRQDPGQGLRLIYYSQIVNDFQKGDIAEGYSVSREKKESFPLTVTSAQKNPTAFYLCASSKRTGGASGSGYTFGSGTRLTVV.

There are a few counts of this clone. The J gene is TRBJ1-5, the V gene TRBV7-2; D is perhaps TRBD1 (5 bases). CDR3 length: 15 residues. Germline CDR1 and CDR2: SGHTA and FQGNSA. The V end lost 4 bases, the J end lost 1 base, and 11 bases lay between the germline ends. The CDR3 reads CASSSQEYSNQPQHF. DNA of the CDR3: TGTGCCAGCAGCTCACAGGAGTACAGCAATCAGCCCCAGCATTTT.

V gene TRBV6-5 combines with J gene TRBJ2-7; TRBD1 is a possible D gene (6 bases). Trimming cost V 8 bases and J 2 bases, with 10 bases left between them. The V gene's germline CDR1 is MNHEY and CDR2 SVGAGI. The CDR3 loop spans 12 amino acids. CDR3 residues: CASPRGPYEQYF. In nucleotides, the CDR3 is TGTGCCAGCCCCAGGGGACCCTACGAGCAGTACTTC.

The chain uses TRBV6-2 or TRBV6-3 and TRBJ2-5, with a possible D match to TRBD1 (5 bases). Germline CDR1 reads MNHEY; CDR2 reads SVGEGT. The CDR3 is 16 residues long. Between the trimmed V and J ends, which lost 2 bases and 5 bases, there was a span of 18 bases. CDR3 protein: CASSYLGQGWSETQYF. For the CDR3, the DNA is TGTGCCAGCAGTTACCTTGGGCAGGGTTGGTCCGAGACCCAGTACTTC.

The rearrangement uses TRBV7-8 and TRBJ2-2; 8 bases match TRBD1. The CDR3 loop spans 16 amino acids. Germline V CDR1 and CDR2: SGHVS, FQNEAQ. V was clipped by 2 bases and J by 6 bases; unmatched bases: 8. Here the CDR3 DNA reads TGTGCCAGCAGCTTAACAGGGGGAGTGTTCGCCGGGGAGCTGTTTTTT. It translates to CASSLTGGVFAGELFF.

The chain couples TRBV18 to TRBJ1-5; no clear D gene. Germline assignment: CDR1 KGHSH and CDR2 LQKENI. This CDR3 comprises 15 residues. V shed 0 bases and J shed 6 bases, with 12 bases lying between them. The CDR3 reads CASSPPERPGQPQHF. Here the CDR3 DNA reads TGTGCCAGCTCACCACCGGAAAGGCCGGGTCAGCCCCAGCATTTT.

The gene calls are TRBV7-9 and TRBJ1-1; D is ambiguous. CDR3 length: 14 residues. Germline V gene data show CDR1 as SEHNR and CDR2 as FQNEAQ (reference sequence). Between the trimmed V and J ends, which lost 0 bases and 4 bases, there was a span of 9 bases. The CDR3 nucleotides read TGTGCCAGCAGCTTAGCGCCGGGTGCCACTGAAGCTTTCTTT. Encoded protein: CASSLAPGATEAFF.

The CDR3 sequence is CASSLARSNTEAFF. CDR3 coding DNA: TGTGCCAGCAGCTTAGCGCGGTCGAACACTGAAGCTTTCTTT. The J gene is TRBJ1-1, the V gene TRBV11-2; no clear D. The germline V gene has CDR1 SGHAT and CDR2 FQNNGV. Trimming removed 1 base from V and 1 base from J, with 7 bases in between. This CDR3 comprises 14 residues. Full variable domain (missing parts from reference TRBV11-2 and TRBJ1-1): EAGVAQSPRYKIIEKRQSVAFWCNPISGHATLYWYQQILGQGPKLLIQFQNNGVVDDSQLPKDRFSAERLKGVDSTLKIQPAKLEDSAVYLCASSLARSNTEAFFGQGTRLTVV.

The chain joins TRBV19 to TRBJ2-4; 7 nucleotides align to TRBD1. The CDR3 runs to 16 residues. Per germline, CDR1 LNHDA and CDR2 SQIVND (reference sequence). Losses at the gene ends were 3 bases for V and 2 bases for J; bases not matched to a gene: 7. CDR3 sequence reads: CASSMGTGASKNIQYF. CDR3 nucleotide sequence: TGTGCCAGTAGTATGGGCACAGGGGCTTCCAAAAACATTCAGTACTTC.

J is TRBJ2-2 and V is TRBV7-3; a weak D match, TRBD2 (6 bases). There are 15 residues in the CDR3. The germline V and J ends were trimmed by 1 base and 6 bases, with 12 bases remaining between them. Germline CDR1 reads SGHTA; CDR2 reads FQGTGA. DNA of the CDR3: TGTGCCAGCAGCTTAAACGCCGGGGGTCCCGGGGAGCTGTTTTTT. Its protein product is CASSLNAGGPGELFF.

This clone was counted once. The chain couples TRBV7-8 to TRBJ1-5; D gene uncertain. This CDR3 is built from 13 residues. Germline CDR1 reads SGHVS; CDR2 reads FQNEAQ. V was shortened by 5 bases and J by 7 bases, with 12 bases between the two germline ends. In nucleotides, the CDR3 is TGTGCCAGCAGCCCCGCTTTGGGCCAGCCCCAGCATTTT. Protein: CASSPALGQPQHF.

On this clone itself: The sample holds other DNA sequences that translate to the same CDR3. The chain carries TRBV6-5 and TRBJ1-5, with D possibly matching TRBD1 (5 bases). Trimming took 11 bases from V and 4 from J, leaving 15 bases between them. CDR1 is MNHEY, CDR2 SVGAGI, per germline. This CDR3 comprises 13 residues. CDR3 amino acids: CAGRRDSNQPQHF. CDR3 bases: TGTGCCGGACGCCGGGACTCGAATCAGCCCCAGCATTTT.